The sample holds a few counts of the clone carrying this T cell receptor (beta chain). Its matching antigen is unknown. Germline CDR1 is LNHDA and CDR2 is SQIVND (reference sequence). V gave up 8 bases and J gave up 0 bases, with 31 bases separating them. This CDR3 is built from 21 residues. The sample belongs to a study of T cell repertoires in cytomegalovirus infection. Whole-study context: Public TCR beta signatures indicated both CMV infection and matching HLA type.

TCRdb reprocessed the reads via MiXCR and lists one record per CDR3 protein. The table shows roughly 120,000 distinct CDR3 sequences, with roughly a third occurring only once. Specimen: CD8+ T cells from cultured PBMCs, collected from culture after CMV antigen stimulation. J is TRBJ2-2 and V is TRBV19; unclear D gene. This TCR came from a human donor in good health (CMV status not recorded). Some clones in this sample may be carry-over from other donors' samples. The CDR3 coding sequence is TGTGCCAGTGATAACGTGTGGGCTGGTGAAGTGGGTCAGGCGAACACCGGGGAGCTGTTTTTT. Translation: CASDNVWAGEVGQANTGELFF.